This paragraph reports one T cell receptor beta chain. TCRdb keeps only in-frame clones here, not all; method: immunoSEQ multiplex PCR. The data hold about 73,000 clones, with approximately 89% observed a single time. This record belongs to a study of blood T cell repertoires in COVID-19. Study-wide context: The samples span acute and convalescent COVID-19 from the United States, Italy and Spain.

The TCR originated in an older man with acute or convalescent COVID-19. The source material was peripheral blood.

CDR3 DNA: TGTGCCAGCAGTGAAGCGGCAGGGGGTCGCGAAAAACTGTTTTTT. Translated: CASSEAAGGREKLFF. V is TRBV2 and J is TRBJ1-4, with 7 bases fitting TRBD1. This CDR3 comprises 15 residues. V was pared by 0 bases and J by 8 bases, with 6 bases of the junction left unmatched. The germline V gene has CDR1 SNHLY and CDR2 FYNNEI.